These 22 T cell receptor beta chains originate from one sample sequenced in a study of post-analysis software for immune sequencing data. Their antigens are not known. Regarding the study as a whole: Patients had higher frequencies than controls of about five TRBV segments, including TRBV5-6, TRBV5-1 and TRBV20-1.

Unique molecular identifiers had been added to the TCR beta cDNA libraries. TCRdb re-called the PCR reads with MiXCR, one entry per CDR3 protein. The sample yields 750,000 to 950,000 distinct CDR3 sequences, 35% to 55% seen once. The sample comprised blood. The origin of the receptors is a girl under 18 with multiple sclerosis.

This clonotype has more than one count but fewer than ten. The chain uses TRBV6-2 or TRBV6-3 and TRBJ2-7; 9 nucleotides line up with TRBD2. The CDR3 totals 16 residues. After removal of 2 bases from V and 3 bases from J, the junction contained 8 bases not matched to a gene. Germline assignment: CDR1 MNHEY and CDR2 SVGEGT. The CDR3, as DNA: TGTGCCAGCAGTTACGGAGTCAGCGGGAGGTTCTACGAGCAGTACTTC. Protein sequence: CASSYGVSGRFYEQYF.

This clonotype was detected only once. The chain employs TRBV6-6 and TRBJ1-1, with D hard to call. The CDR3 sequence is 17 residues long. The V gene's germline CDR1 is MNHNY and CDR2 SVGAGI (reference sequence). Trimming removed 6 bases at V and 2 bases at J, with 22 bases between. CDR3 loop: CASSLSPSAAGNTEAFF. In DNA form, the CDR3 reads TGTGCCAGCAGCTTAAGCCCCTCGGCAGCAGGCAACACTGAAGCTTTCTTT.

CDR3 sequence: CASSPKYQETQYF. The DNA for the CDR3 is TGTGCCAGCTCACCTAAGTACCAAGAGACCCAGTACTTC. The V call is TRBV18, the J call TRBJ2-5; D gene uncertain. Trimming took off 3 bases at V and 0 bases at J, with 5 bases between the two ends. Germline V CDR1 and CDR2: KGHSH, LQKENI. The CDR3 sequence is 13 residues long.

The chain joins TRBV12-3 or TRBV12-4 to TRBJ2-7; perhaps D is TRBD1 or TRBD2 (5 bases each). V was clipped by 6 bases and J by 3 bases, with 18 bases between them. There are 15 residues in the CDR3. The CDR3 here is CASSGTGTGFYEQYF. The DNA of the CDR3 is TGTGCCAGCAGCGGAACGGGGACGGGATTCTACGAGCAGTACTTC.

J is TRBJ2-1 and V is TRBV6-4, with 13 positions matching TRBD2. This CDR3 is 15 amino acids long. CDR1 MRHNA and CDR2 SNTAGT come from the germline V gene. Unmatched junction bases numbered 7, after V lost 4 bases and J lost 10 bases. In nucleotides, the CDR3 is TGTGCCAGCAGTGTCGGGACTAGCGGGATGGGGGAGCAGTTCTTC. It encodes CASSVGTSGMGEQFF.

Only a few counts were recorded for this clonotype. V and J are TRBV10-3 and TRBJ2-1; 8 bases map to TRBD2. Trimming took 10 bases from V and 2 from J; bases not matched to a gene: 10. Germline values: CDR1 ENHRY, CDR2 SYGVKD. CDR3 length: 15 residues. The CDR3 loop reads CATGSGSGAYNEQFF. For the CDR3, the DNA is TGTGCCACAGGGAGCGGGAGCGGGGCCTACAATGAGCAGTTCTTC.

This clonotype appeared a few times. The V and J genes are TRBV10-3 and TRBJ2-3, with D unresolved. This CDR3 is built from 12 residues. Germline values: CDR1 ENHRY, CDR2 SYGVKD. The V end lost 10 bases, the J end lost 2 bases, and 10 bases lay between the germline ends. CDR3 coding DNA: TGTGCCACCTCGGACCTCACAGATACGCAGTATTTT. It encodes CATSDLTDTQYF.

In its sample, this clonotype was seen a few times. The chain has TRBV12-3 or TRBV12-4 and TRBJ2-4, with a tentative D call TRBD1 (5 bases). This CDR3 comprises 14 residues. The V end was cut by 7 bases, the J end by 7 bases, with 17 bases between. The CDR3 region is CASTIGSNRNIQYF. Written as DNA, the CDR3 is TGTGCCAGCACCATTGGGTCTAACAGGAACATTCAGTACTTC.

The chain links TRBV4-3 to TRBJ1-2; D is unresolved. This CDR3 has 13 residues. Germline V gene data show CDR1 as LGHNA and CDR2 as YSLEER. The germline V and J ends were trimmed by 0 bases and 5 bases, with 7 bases remaining between them. CDR3 protein: CASSQDSIYGYTF. DNA for the CDR3: TGCGCCAGCAGCCAAGATAGCATATATGGCTACACCTTC.

This chain uses TRBV9 with TRBJ1-6, with D unclear. This CDR3 has 13 amino acids. Germline V gene lookup returns CDR1 SGDLS and CDR2 YYNGEE. Trimming removed 7 bases from V and 4 bases from J, with 9 bases in between. CDR3: CASQDGYNSPLHF. The CDR3 DNA reads TGTGCCAGCCAGGACGGTTATAATTCACCCCTCCACTTT.

The CDR3 loop is CASSEAGGYTDTQYF. The CDR3 nucleotides read TGTGCCAGCAGTGAAGCGGGAGGTTACACAGATACGCAGTATTTT. This chain joins TRBV6-1 and TRBJ2-3; D is possibly TRBD2 (6 bases). Deletions cut 0 bases from V and 2 bases from J, with 9 bases between. The germline gives CDR1 MNHNS, CDR2 SASEGT. The CDR3 loop spans 15 amino acids.

The genes are TRBV10-3 and TRBJ2-7, with 13 bases aligning to TRBD2. Germline lookup yields CDR1 ENHRY and CDR2 SYGVKD. With 10 bases clipped from V and 1 base from J, the junction kept 13 bases outside the gene matches. CDR3 size: 17 residues. This chain's CDR3 is CATLSRTSGSVSYEQYV. Written as DNA, the CDR3 is TGTGCCACCTTATCGAGGACTAGCGGGAGCGTATCCTACGAGCAGTACGTC.

The chain combines TRBV7-2 with TRBJ2-3; no definite D call. Germline V lookup: CDR1 SGHTA, CDR2 FQGNSA. Trimming took off 5 bases at V and 4 bases at J, with 13 bases between the two ends. The length of the CDR3 is 14 residues. The CDR3 bases are TGTGCCAGCAGCCCAGAGCTCTCCGCAGATACGCAGTATTTT. It is translated as CASSPELSADTQYF. Using reference TRBV7-2 and TRBJ2-3 for the parts outside the CDR3, the full variable domain is GAGVSQSPSNKVTEKGKDVELRCDPISGHTALYWYRQSLGQGLEFLIYFQGNSAPDKSGLPSDRFSAERTGGSVSTLTIQRTQQEDSAVYLCASSPELSADTQYFGPGTRLTVL.

The rearrangement uses TRBV11-2 and TRBJ2-1; no definite D call. Looked up from germline, CDR1 is SGHAT and CDR2 is FQNNGV. This CDR3 spans 12 amino acids. The V and J ends lost 5 bases and 8 bases respectively, with 10 bases between them. CDR3 residues: CASSTRLDEQFF. The CDR3 DNA sequence: TGTGCCAGCAGCACCCGGTTGGATGAGCAGTTCTTC.

The chain employs TRBV7-9 and TRBJ1-1; 9 bases match TRBD1. Unmatched junction bases numbered 8, after V lost 4 bases and J lost 11 bases. The CDR3 runs 13 residues. CDR1 and CDR2 (germline): SEHNR, FQNEAQ (reference sequence). CDR3 in DNA: TGTGCCAGCAGCTCGAGGACAGGGGAACAGGCTTTCTTT. Amino acid sequence: CASSSRTGEQAFF.

The DNA of the CDR3 is TGCAGTGCACTACCACTAGCGGGAGTCGGGGACGAGCAGTACTTC. Translated: CSALPLAGVGDEQYF. V is TRBV20-1 and J is TRBJ2-5; 11 bases line up with TRBD2. TRBJ2-7 matches the DNA end more closely, so the J call is doubtful. The length of the CDR3 is 15 residues. Germline V gene lookup returns CDR1 DFQATT and CDR2 SNEGSKA (reference sequence).

This clonotype showed up just a few times. The chain has TRBV20-1 and TRBJ1-2; no clear D gene. The CDR3 totals 11 residues. V shed 5 bases and J shed 6 bases, with 10 bases lying between them. Looked up from germline, CDR1 is DFQATT and CDR2 is SNEGSKA (reference sequence). The CDR3 region is CSASPGHGYTF. The CDR3 coding sequence is TGCAGTGCTTCCCCTGGCCATGGCTACACCTTC.

This clonotype was observed at least ten times. V and J are TRBV12-3 or TRBV12-4 and TRBJ2-7; D gene unclear. Trimming left V 1 base short and J 3 bases short, with 10 bases between. This CDR3 spans 14 amino acids. Here the CDR3 DNA reads TGTGCCAGCAGTTTAGGCAGGATGTTCTACGAGCAGTACTTC. This translates into CASSLGRMFYEQYF.

The CDR3 loop reads CSVATVTEAFF. CDR3 sequence (DNA): TGCAGTGTAGCGACGGTTACTGAAGCTTTCTTT. The V gene is TRBV20-1, the J gene TRBJ1-1; unclear D gene. CDR3 length: 11 amino acids. CDR1 and CDR2 (germline): DFQATT, SNEGSKA (reference sequence). V dropped 7 bases and J dropped 5 bases, with 11 bases sitting between them.

This clonotype has only a few counts. This chain joins TRBV5-6 and TRBJ2-7; a weak D match, TRBD1 (6 bases). CDR1 and CDR2 (germline): SGHDT, YYEEEE. The CDR3 loop spans 17 amino acids. V lost 0 bases, J lost 2 bases, and 18 bases lay in between. The CDR3 loop is CASSLGPTGQGTYEQYF. The CDR3 DNA is TGTGCCAGCAGCTTGGGTCCCACGGGACAAGGGACCTACGAGCAGTACTTC.

The chain employs TRBV29-1 and TRBJ2-7; D unclear. The CDR3 runs 11 residues. Per the germline V gene, CDR1 is SQVTM and CDR2 is ANQGSEA. Trimming took 0 bases from V and 4 from J, leaving 4 bases between them. The CDR3 region is CSVEEEYEQYF. The CDR3 DNA reads TGCAGCGTTGAAGAGGAGTACGAGCAGTACTTC.

This clonotype occurred a few times. The chain uses TRBV29-1 and TRBJ2-1, with 11 bases identical to TRBD2. Unmatched junction bases numbered 14, after V lost 6 bases and J lost 7 bases. The CDR3 contains 16 residues. Germline V gene lookup returns CDR1 SQVTM and CDR2 ANQGSEA. The CDR3 nucleotides are TGCAGCGTGGCCTCTGTACTAGCGGGAGTTTGGAATGAGCAGTTCTTC. Translating it yields CSVASVLAGVWNEQFF.